Listed below are T cell receptor beta chains from one sample, sequenced in a study of blood T cell repertoires in COVID-19. Generated by immunoSEQ multiplex PCR, the TCRdb table keeps only in-frame clones and is missing some. The sample carries about 100,000 clones, 86% recorded once. Sample: peripheral blood. These receptors were collected from a man at least 80 years old with acute or convalescent COVID-19. Each CDR3 is given with its conserved first and last residue. A D gene is named only where the DNA matches it firmly. Size values are once, few and many counts, or a class for expanded clones, and some rows have none.

NA,TRBJ2-1,NA,TRBV4-1,CASSQVDWGTGTFYNEQFF,TGCGCCAGCAGCCAAGTGGATTGGGGAACCGGGACTTTCTACAATGAGCAGTTCTTC
few,TRBJ1-5,NA,TRBV28,CASRESNQPQHF,TGTGCCAGCCGAGAAAGCAATCAGCCCCAGCATTTT
once,TRBJ2-1,TRBD1,TRBV18,CASSPLGQAYNEQFF,TGTGCCAGCTCACCATTGGGACAGGCCTACAATGAGCAGTTCTTC
NA,TRBJ2-1,TRBD2,TRBV10-3,CATAGLADNEQFF,TGTGCCACCGCGGGACTAGCGGACAATGAGCAGTTCTTC
NA,TRBJ1-1,TRBD1,TRBV5-4,CASSLGQGPNTEAFF,TGTGCCAGCAGCCTGGGACAGGGCCCGAACACTGAAGCTTTCTTT
NA,TRBJ1-2,TRBD1,TRBV5-1,CASSVGQGGYGYTF,TGCGCCAGCAGCGTGGGACAGGGGGGATATGGCTACACCTTC
NA,TRBJ1-5,NA,TRBV7-2,CASTGLRNGGNQPQHF,TGTGCCAGCACGGGACTCCGAAATGGGGGCAATCAGCCCCAGCATTTT
NA,TRBJ1-6,TRBD1,TRBV29-1,CSVRDSSYNSPLHF,TGCAGCGTGCGGGACAGCTCCTATAATTCACCCCTCCACTTT
NA,TRBJ2-5,TRBD1,TRBV19,CASSKGTATQETQYF,TGTGCCAGTAGTAAAGGGACAGCGACCCAAGAGACCCAGTACTTC
NA,TRBJ2-5,TRBD2,TRBV6-2/TRBV6-3,CASSHSGVGETQYF,TGTGCCAGCAGCCATAGCGGGGTTGGTGAGACCCAGTACTTC
NA,TRBJ2-5,TRBD1,TRBV28,CASSLMGYRGETQYF,TGTGCCAGCAGTTTAATGGGGTACAGGGGAGAGACCCAGTACTTC
NA,TRBJ1-5,NA,TRBV2,CASSGRNSNQPQHF,TGTGCCAGCAGTGGCAGAAATAGCAATCAGCCCCAGCATTTT
NA,TRBJ2-1,NA,TRBV2,CASSPRVSSYNEQFF,TGTGCCAGCAGTCCCAGGGTAAGCTCCTACAATGAGCAGTTCTTC
NA,TRBJ1-2,NA,TRBV5-4,CASRGYVGANYGYTF,TGTGCCAGCAGGGGGTACGTGGGAGCCAACTATGGCTACACCTTC
NA,TRBJ1-6,NA,TRBV11-2,CATTPGLSSPLHF,TGTGCTACCACCCCGGGGTTAAGTTCACCCCTCCACTTT
NA,TRBJ2-5,NA,TRBV19,CASSIVAGVETQYF,TGTGCCAGTAGTATAGTGGCAGGGGTAGAGACCCAGTACTTC
NA,TRBJ1-3,NA,TRBV6-5,CATQAAGNTIYF,TGTGCCACTCAGGCTGCCGGAAACACCATATATTTT